A single sample is the source of the 8 T cell receptor beta chains below, sequenced in a study of T-cell reconstitution after alpha-beta-depleted transplantation in children. Construction of the TCRbeta library involved unique molecular identifiers. One entry per CDR3 protein results from TCRdb running MiXCR on the PCR reads. The sample shows about 400,000 distinct CDR3 sequences, over 20% of them seen only once. Sequencing was performed on PBMCs from the stem cell graft donor, taken from the stem cell graft. The receptors derive from a human donor who donated a stem cell graft to a child with acute myeloid leukemia.

The chain employs TRBV12-3 or TRBV12-4 and TRBJ1-2; 8 nucleotides line up with TRBD1. The J segment lost 8 bases and the V segment lost 4 bases, leaving 6 bases of the junction unmatched. This CDR3 has 13 residues. The CDR3 coding sequence is TGTGCCAGCAGTTCGACAGGGGCGAGAGGCTACACCTTC. Amino acid sequence: CASSSTGARGYTF.

The chain couples TRBV7-9 to TRBJ1-1, with 7 bases lining up with TRBD1. The CDR3 covers 17 residues. With 5 bases clipped from V and 3 bases from J, the junction kept 15 bases outside the gene matches. From germline, CDR1 is SEHNR and CDR2 FQNEAQ (reference sequence). The DNA of the CDR3 is TGTGCCAGCAGCGCCCCAAGACAGAACAGGGGCGACACTGAAGCTTTCTTT. It is translated as CASSAPRQNRGDTEAFF.

The rearrangement joins TRBV5-1 to TRBJ2-5; D may correspond to TRBD1 or TRBD2 (9 bases each). The germline CDR1 and CDR2 sequences are SGHRS and YFSETQ. The CDR3 extends over 16 amino acids. V was shortened by 6 bases and J by 4 bases, with 22 bases between the two germline ends. The CDR3 region is CASKRGEQDRGETQYF. CDR3 coding DNA: TGCGCCAGCAAGCGGGGGGAACAGGACAGGGGAGAGACCCAGTACTTC.

This clonotype was recorded a few times. The V gene is TRBV4-1, the J gene TRBJ2-3; the D is unclear. This CDR3 contains 13 residues. The germline V gene has CDR1 MGHRA and CDR2 YSYEKL. The V end was cut by 4 bases, the J end by 2 bases, with 7 bases between. The CDR3 sequence: CASSPTFTDTQYF. DNA of the CDR3: TGCGCCAGCAGCCCGACCTTCACAGATACGCAGTATTTT.

The sample holds a few counts of this clonotype. The chain couples TRBV20-1 to TRBJ1-1; D uncertain. Trimming took off 0 bases at V and 5 bases at J, with 7 bases between the two ends. There are 12 residues in the CDR3. Germline CDR1 and CDR2: DFQATT and SNEGSKA (reference sequence). The CDR3 reads CSAREVGTEAFF. The CDR3 DNA follows: TGCAGTGCTAGAGAGGTGGGGACTGAAGCTTTCTTT.

In its sample, this clonotype was seen a few times. The gene calls are TRBV29-1 and TRBJ2-5, with TRBD2 matching over 8 bases. The CDR3 runs to 13 residues. Germline V CDR1 and CDR2: SQVTM, ANQGSEA. With V trimmed by 2 bases and J by 2 bases, 1 base remained unmatched. The CDR3 protein is CSVEPSGQETQYF. The CDR3 nucleotides are TGCAGCGTTGAACCTAGCGGGCAAGAGACCCAGTACTTC.

The chain has TRBV6-4 and TRBJ1-1, with 7 positions matching TRBD1. Germline V CDR1 and CDR2: MRHNA, SNTAGT. The length of the CDR3 is 14 residues. Germline trimming cut 6 bases from V and 1 base from J; bases unmatched to any gene: 5. CDR3 protein: CASRQGGGNTEAFF. As DNA, the CDR3 is TGTGCCAGCAGGCAGGGGGGGGGGAACACTGAAGCTTTCTTT.

The gene calls are TRBV28 and TRBJ2-1, with 8 nucleotides matching TRBD2. CDR3 length: 14 residues. Trimming removed 9 bases from V and 8 bases from J; junction bases left unmatched: 12. Germline V lookup: CDR1 MDHEN, CDR2 SYDVKM. For the CDR3, the DNA is TGTGCCAGTACTCAAGCGGGAGAGGGGGATGAGCAGTTCTTC. Translating gives CASTQAGEGDEQFF.